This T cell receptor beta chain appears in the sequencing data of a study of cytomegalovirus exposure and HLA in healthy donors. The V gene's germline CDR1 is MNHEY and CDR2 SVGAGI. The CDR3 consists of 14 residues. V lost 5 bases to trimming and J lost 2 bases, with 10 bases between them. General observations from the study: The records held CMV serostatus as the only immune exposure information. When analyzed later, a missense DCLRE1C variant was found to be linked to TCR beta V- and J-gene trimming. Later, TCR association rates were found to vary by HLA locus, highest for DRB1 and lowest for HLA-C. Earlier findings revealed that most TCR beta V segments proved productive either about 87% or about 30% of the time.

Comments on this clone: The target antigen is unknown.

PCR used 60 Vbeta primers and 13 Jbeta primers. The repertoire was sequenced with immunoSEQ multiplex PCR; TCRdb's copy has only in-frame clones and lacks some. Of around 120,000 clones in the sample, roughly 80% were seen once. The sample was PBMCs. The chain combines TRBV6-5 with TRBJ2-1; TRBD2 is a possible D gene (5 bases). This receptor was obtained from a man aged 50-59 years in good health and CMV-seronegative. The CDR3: CASSVSRAYNEQFF. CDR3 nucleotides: TGTGCCAGCAGTGTGTCGAGGGCCTACAATGAGCAGTTCTTC.